Listed here is a single T cell receptor (beta chain). Recruits, aged about 18 to 89 years, lived in about two dozen US areas. The entry originates in a study of blood T cell repertoires in COVID-19. Whole-study context: The samples span acute and convalescent COVID-19 from the United States, Italy and Spain.

Germline V gives CDR1 LNHDA, CDR2 SQIVND (reference sequence). V dropped 6 bases and J dropped 5; count of bases not matched to a gene: 6. The CDR3 runs 13 residues. TCRdb's table, derived via immunoSEQ multiplex PCR, lists solely in-frame clones and lacks some. Of 350,000 to 400,000 clones listed, 90% to 95% are singletons. Material: PBMCs or T cells enriched from blood (not recorded which). The V gene is TRBV19, the J gene TRBJ1-2; TRBD1 agrees at 7 bases. The sequence derives from a woman aged 40 to 50 who had been exposed to COVID-19. The CDR3, as DNA: TGTGCCAGTAGAGAGGGGGCGCGGTATGGCTACACCTTC. As protein: CASREGARYGYTF.